What follows describes a single T cell receptor beta chain. These data originate in a study of blood T cell repertoires in COVID-19. About the study: Some COVID-19 samples were acute and others convalescent; all came from the United States, Italy and Spain. T cells, B-cell-depleted T cells, or PBMCs supplied cDNA or gDNA.

Original processing notes: How many nucleated cells were present was estimated from reference gene primer amplification. Repertoires were generated with immunoSEQ multiplex PCR, while TCRdb's copy carries only in-frame clones and drops some. From that table come the V and J calls and clone size; the DNA was used to work out D and trimming. In the table there are under 450,000 clones, roughly four fifths of which are singletons. Grouping used clinical history reported by participants in a survey and questionnaire. Per germline, CDR1 SGHDT and CDR2 YYEEEE. The trim removed 2 bases at V and 8 bases at J, leaving 9 bases unmatched. This CDR3 is 14 amino acids long.

V is TRBV5-6 and J is TRBJ1-2; 7 nucleotides agree with TRBD1. Sequencing was carried out using PBMCs or T cells enriched from blood (not recorded which). The TCR originated in a woman in her forties or fifties who had recovered from COVID-19. The CDR3 sequence is CASSFDDRAGGYTF. In DNA form, the CDR3 reads TGTGCCAGCAGCTTCGACGACAGGGCAGGAGGCTACACCTTC.